Below, 3 T cell receptor beta chains from the same sample are listed, as sequenced in a study of identical twins. Each CDR3 protein is one row after TCRdb ran MiXCR on the 5' RACE reads. The sample holds 450,000 to 600,000 distinct CDR3 sequences, approximately 20% seen once. The same sample was also used in a study of yellow fever vaccine responses in identical twins.

Sequencing was performed on CD4+ T cells sorted from blood. The receptors stem from a woman aged 18-35 years in good health.

This clonotype was seen a handful of times. V and J are TRBV9 and TRBJ1-6; D remains unclear. The ends were cut back, 3 bases at V and 0 bases at J, with 10 bases in the middle. CDR3 length: 16 residues. Germline-derived CDR1 and CDR2 are SGDLS and YYNGEE. The DNA of the CDR3 is TGTGCCAGCAGCGCGTTCGGTAGCTCCTATAATTCACCCCTCCACTTT. Its translation is CASSAFGSSYNSPLHF.

The V gene is TRBV20-1, the J gene TRBJ2-5; unclear D gene. With 5 bases removed from V and 2 bases from J, the gap between germline ends came to 15 bases. CDR3 length equals 14 residues. Germline-derived CDR1 and CDR2 are DFQATT and SNEGSKA (reference sequence). The CDR3 DNA is TGCAGTGCTGGCCCGCTGAGCGTGCAAGAGACCCAGTACTTC. It yields the protein CSAGPLSVQETQYF.

The chain joins TRBV10-1 to TRBJ2-3; possible D gene TRBD2, 5 bases. CDR3 length: 15 amino acids. V was shortened by 4 bases and J by 1 base, with 12 bases between the two germline ends. CDR1 is WNHNN and CDR2 is SYGVQD in the germline V gene (reference sequence). DNA of the CDR3: TGCGCCAGCAGTGGGACTGGACGCCGCACAGATACGCAGTATTTT. Protein: CASSGTGRRTDTQYF.